This entry concerns a single T cell receptor (beta chain). The antigen it binds to is not known. Per-base qualities were not stored, and no clone one base away is much larger. Collaborating institutions collected whole blood in K2EDTA tubes following their own protocols. Collaborator samples were shipped for TCRbeta analysis as frozen whole blood, isolated PBMCs, or DNA extracted from either sample type. V lost 2 bases and J lost 0 bases, and the count of bases not matched to a germline gene is 3. Counted from cysteine to phenylalanine, this CDR3 has 16 amino acids. The DNA shown is the 48-base CDR3, in frame from base 1. CDR1 SGHDN and CDR2 FVKESK are derived from the germline V gene. The data were obtained in a study of blood T cell repertoires in COVID-19 (dated by TCRdb to 2020 to 2021). Turning to the overall study: Samples from collaborators originated in the United States, Italy and Spain and spanned both the acute and convalescent phases of COVID-19. Samples came from the ongoing ImmuneRACE study (first 160 participants) plus 1,254 subjects from 6 global collaborators. The material from the prospective study consisted of cDNA or gDNA derived from T cells, B-cell-depleted T cells, or PBMCs. The dataset comprised deeply sampled blood TCRbeta repertoires from subjects exposed to, actively infected with, or recovered from COVID-19. The repertoires were released in a freely available public database intended as a resource for research on the immune response to SARS-CoV-2. HLA class I and class II types, where available, came from metadata supplied by the sample provider rather than from assay-based typing. A de-identified subject ID, COVID-19 status, age in years and sex were almost always included in the sample metadata.

TCRbeta CDR3 regions were amplified from genomic DNA using the immunoSEQ Assay, a bias-controlled multiplex PCR. In the paper's pipeline: Within the assay, amplification of reference gene primers was used to estimate how many nucleated cells each sample contained. To quantify the absolute abundance of each unique TCRbeta CDR3 rearrangement, sequence reads were collapsed and filtered. For each sample, productive Simpson clonality was calculated by taking the square root of Simpson's diversity index across productive rearrangements. Sourced from immuneACCESS, this table was stored by TCRdb with only in-frame sequences that have V and J called. A share of the clones is absent; for the studies checked, an unresolved V gene accounts for under half, and the remainder has no known explanation. That table is the source of V, J and clone size, and D and trimming were worked out from the DNA. A total of 120,000 to 150,000 clones appear in this sample, approximately 84% of them only once. Jointly, the top ten make up over 5% of the sample.

What the research found in general, with its limitations: The quantity of clinical and demographic metadata differed by source and by participant and was supplied without curation.

This chain joins TRBV14 to TRBJ2-2, and TRBD1 matches 7 of the central bases. This sequence was found in a human donor in a cohort sampled during active COVID-19. Sequencing input: peripheral blood. The CDR3 corresponds to CASSQNRGPNTGELFF. The nucleotides read TGTGCCAGCAGCCAAAACAGGGGACCGAACACCGGGGAGCTGTTTTTT.